Presented here are 30 T cell receptor beta chains from one specimen sequenced in a study of OX40 agonist ivuxolimab in advanced cancers. Only in-frame clones appear in the TCRdb table, and some are missing; sequencing was by immunoSEQ multiplex PCR. The sample yields 75,000 to 95,000 clones, around 87% seen once. The sample in question was CD4+ or CD8+ T cells sorted from blood, obtained in a trial of the OX40 agonist ivuxolimab. These receptors originate from an adult with an advanced solid tumor such as melanoma, head and neck, liver or kidney cancer.

The V and J genes are TRBV28 and TRBJ2-1; TRBD1 aligns across 8 bases. The CDR3 has 12 residues. Unmatched junction bases numbered 4, after V lost 8 bases and J lost 7 bases. The V gene's germline CDR1 is MDHEN and CDR2 SYDVKM. CDR3 sequence reads: CASQGAFNEQFF. DNA for the CDR3: TGTGCCAGCCAGGGGGCGTTTAATGAGCAGTTCTTC. The variable domain in full, with the rest retrieved from reference TRBV28 and TRBJ2-1, is DVKVTQSSRYLVKRTGEKVFLECVQDMDHENMFWYRQDPGLGLRLIYFSYDVKMKEKGDIPEGYSVSREKKERFSLILESASTNQTSMYLCASQGAFNEQFFGPGTRLTVL.

This clone was observed a few times. This chain joins TRBV6-6 and TRBJ1-1; perhaps TRBD1 as D (5 bases). From germline, CDR1 is MNHNY and CDR2 SVGAGI (reference sequence). This CDR3 has 14 residues. Deletions cut 4 bases from V and 3 bases from J, with 12 bases between. CDR3 coding DNA: TGTGCCAGCAGTTCGCCCAGGGTAGACACTGAAGCTTTCTTT. This gives the protein CASSSPRVDTEAFF.

This chain joins TRBV7-2 and TRBJ1-2; no firm D call. The CDR3 spans 14 residues. The germline V gene has CDR1 SGHTA and CDR2 FQGNSA. Trimming stripped 1 base from V and 8 bases from J, with 14 bases between. Here the CDR3 reads CASSLGTPGLGYTF. The CDR3 nucleotides are TGTGCCAGCAGCTTAGGGACGCCGGGTTTGGGCTACACCTTC.

The rearrangement links TRBV5-6 to TRBJ1-2; D uncertain. CDR1 and CDR2 (germline): SGHDT, YYEEEE. This CDR3 spans 15 amino acids. V gave up 3 bases and J gave up 6 bases, with 18 bases separating them. The CDR3 DNA reads TGTGCCAGCAGCTCCCCGGGGAGGATGGAGAATGGCTACACCTTC. Translating gives CASSSPGRMENGYTF.

The chain joins TRBV30 to TRBJ2-3; TRBD2 matches 7 bases. V shed 1 base and J 2 bases; nucleotides not matched to a gene: 6. Germline CDR1 reads GTSNPN; CDR2 reads SVGIG (reference sequence). The CDR3 length is 15 residues. Here the CDR3 DNA reads TGTGCCTGGAGTGAAATTGGGAGGGACACAGATACGCAGTATTTT. Amino acids: CAWSEIGRDTDTQYF.

This chain uses TRBV30 with TRBJ2-2; D is undetermined. V was pared by 4 bases and J by 8 bases, with 5 bases between. CDR3 size: 10 residues. Looked up from germline, CDR1 is GTSNPN and CDR2 is SVGIG (reference sequence). Here the CDR3 DNA reads TGTGCCTGGAAAGCGGGGGAGCTGTTTTTT. Protein: CAWKAGELFF.

The chain couples TRBV19 to TRBJ1-1, with D possibly being TRBD1 (6 bases). Germline V CDR1 and CDR2: LNHDA, SQIVND (reference sequence). Trimming left V 6 bases short and J 3 bases short, with 11 bases between. The CDR3 covers 13 residues. CDR3: CASSAQGDTEAFF. CDR3 DNA: TGTGCCAGTAGCGCACAGGGTGACACTGAAGCTTTCTTT.

The V gene is TRBV28, the J gene TRBJ2-3; TRBD2 matches at 7 bases. The junction had 8 bases not matched to a gene; V was cut back by 6 bases and J by 2 bases. CDR1 MDHEN and CDR2 SYDVKM come from the germline V gene. The CDR3 spans 15 residues. The CDR3 DNA follows: TGTGCCAGCAGCGAACGGACTAGTGCCACAGATACGCAGTATTTT. Its protein product is CASSERTSATDTQYF. Full variable domain (outside the CDR3, taken from reference TRBV28 and TRBJ2-3): DVKVTQSSRYLVKRTGEKVFLECVQDMDHENMFWYRQDPGLGLRLIYFSYDVKMKEKGDIPEGYSVSREKKERFSLILESASTNQTSMYLCASSERTSATDTQYFGPGTRLTVL.

V gene TRBV19 combines with J gene TRBJ1-5, with D possibly matching TRBD1 (6 bases). Trimming pared 4 bases from V and 2 bases from J, leaving 9 bases between. Germline CDR1 LNHDA, CDR2 SQIVND (reference sequence). The CDR3 is 14 amino acids. DNA of the CDR3: TGTGCCAGTAGTACAGGGGTGGGCAATCAGCCCCAGCATTTT. Amino acid sequence: CASSTGVGNQPQHF.

V usage is TRBV27 and J usage is TRBJ2-4, with 7 positions matching TRBD2. CDR3 length: 13 residues. In germline, CDR1 is MNHEY, CDR2 SMNVEV (reference sequence). Germline trimming cut 11 bases from V and 3 bases from J; bases unmatched to any gene: 7. The CDR3 spells CAPGWGGKNIQYF. DNA for the CDR3: TGTGCCCCCGGGTGGGGGGGCAAAAACATTCAGTACTTC.

The chain uses TRBV7-6 and TRBJ2-1, with a possible D match to TRBD1 (6 bases). V lost 3 bases and J lost 8, with 17 bases in between. The CDR3 length is 15 residues. The germline V gene has CDR1 SGHVS and CDR2 FNYEAQ. CDR3 sequence: CASSFGTLLADEQFF. For the CDR3, the DNA is TGTGCCAGCAGCTTCGGGACACTGTTAGCTGATGAGCAGTTCTTC. The full variable domain, rest sourced from reference TRBV7-6 and TRBJ2-1, is GAGVSQSPRYKVTKRGQDVALRCDPISGHVSLYWYRQALGQGPEFLTYFNYEAQQDKSGLPNDRFSAERPEGSISTLTIQRTEQRDSAMYRCASSFGTLLADEQFFGPGTRLTVL.

The CDR3 DNA reads TGTGCCAGCAGTCACCGGGACAGCACAGATACGCAGTATTTT. Translated: CASSHRDSTDTQYF. The chain couples TRBV27 to TRBJ2-3, with D perhaps assigned TRBD1 or TRBD2 (5 bases each). The CDR3 consists of 14 residues. Germline V lookup: CDR1 MNHEY, CDR2 SMNVEV (reference sequence). The V end was cut by 5 bases, the J end by 0 bases, with 9 bases between.

The rearrangement uses TRBV4-2 and TRBJ1-5; a possible D gene is TRBD1 (6 bases). Germline V lookup: CDR1 LGHNA, CDR2 YNFKEQ. The CDR3 is made up of 15 amino acids. V was clipped by 1 base and J by 0 bases, with 7 bases between them. The CDR3 region is CASSQGDNSNQPQHF. DNA of the CDR3: TGTGCCAGCAGCCAAGGGGACAATAGCAATCAGCCCCAGCATTTT.

The rearrangement joins TRBV7-3 to TRBJ2-2; no firm D call. The CDR3 sequence is 15 residues long. Trimming took 5 bases from V and 3 from J, leaving 13 bases between them. Germline V CDR1 and CDR2: SGHTA, FQGTGA. In DNA, the CDR3 is TGTGCCAGCAGCCCTGGCCAGGCGTACACCGGGGAGCTGTTTTTT. This codes for CASSPGQAYTGELFF.

The chain employs TRBV7-2 and TRBJ1-2; TRBD1 is a possible D gene (5 bases). Germline-derived CDR1 and CDR2 are SGHTA and FQGNSA. V lost 3 bases and J 2 bases, leaving 7 bases between the germline ends. The CDR3 runs to 13 residues. CDR3 sequence: CASSLGQNYGYTF. The CDR3, as DNA: TGTGCCAGCAGCTTGGGGCAGAACTATGGCTACACCTTC.

The J gene is TRBJ2-5, the V gene TRBV6-1, with 7 bases aligning to TRBD1. V shed 10 bases and J 5 bases; nucleotides not matched to a gene: 7. Germline loops: CDR1 MNHNS, CDR2 SASEGT. This CDR3 spans 12 amino acids. The CDR3 nucleotides are TGTGCCACCAGAGGGGGCCCCGAGACCCAGTACTTC. It encodes CATRGGPETQYF.

V and J are TRBV28 and TRBJ1-2, with D possibly matching TRBD1 (6 bases). From germline, CDR1 is MDHEN and CDR2 SYDVKM. Deletions cut 8 bases from V and 6 bases from J, with 10 bases between. This CDR3 has 11 amino acids. CDR3 in amino acids: CASEGVNGYTF. The CDR3 coding sequence is TGTGCCAGCGAGGGGGTTAATGGCTACACCTTC.

J is TRBJ1-4 and V is TRBV6-5; 8 nucleotides agree with TRBD1. This CDR3 comprises 14 residues. The J segment lost 8 bases and the V segment lost 5 bases, leaving 7 bases of the junction unmatched. Germline V gene data show CDR1 as MNHEY and CDR2 as SVGAGI. CDR3 sequence (DNA): TGTGCCAGCAGTGCTACAGGGGGTCGAGAAAAACTGTTTTTT. Amino acids: CASSATGGREKLFF.

This sequence joins TRBV5-6 and TRBJ2-5; no reliable D call. Between the trimmed V and J ends, which lost 4 bases and 3 bases, there was a span of 10 bases. CDR1 and CDR2 from the germline V gene are SGHDT and YYEEEE. This CDR3 comprises 13 residues. The CDR3 coding sequence is TGTGCCAGCAGCCCCCCTCTGGAAGAGACCCAGTACTTC. Translating gives CASSPPLEETQYF. Drawing the rest from reference TRBV5-6 and TRBJ2-5, the complete variable domain is DAGVTQSPTHLIKTRGQQVTLRCSPKSGHDTVSWYQQALGQGPQFIFQYYEEEERQRGNFPDRFSGHQFPNYSSELNVNALLLGDSALYLCASSPPLEETQYFGPGTRLLVL.

This clone was seen a few times. The rearrangement joins TRBV28 to TRBJ2-7; perhaps TRBD1 as D (5 bases). Between the trimmed V and J ends, which lost 9 bases and 4 bases, there was a span of 19 bases. This CDR3 spans 14 amino acids. Germline-derived CDR1 and CDR2 are MDHEN and SYDVKM. The CDR3 spells CASTGFRGHYEQYF. The CDR3 coding sequence is TGTGCCAGTACGGGTTTTAGGGGCCATTACGAGCAGTACTTC.

The chain recombines TRBV30 with TRBJ2-1; 12 nucleotides agree with TRBD1. The CDR3 length is 16 residues. The germline gives CDR1 GTSNPN, CDR2 SVGIG (reference sequence). Losses at the gene ends were 2 bases for V and 7 bases for J; bases not matched to a gene: 9. This CDR3 reads CAWSHRGTGGWNEQFF. CDR3 nucleotide sequence: TGTGCCTGGAGTCACCGTGGGACAGGGGGCTGGAATGAGCAGTTCTTC.

CDR3 sequence: CASSSNPGTGAGDTQYF. DNA of the CDR3: TGTGCCAGCAGCTCCAACCCCGGGACAGGGGCGGGAGATACGCAGTATTTT. The chain employs TRBV7-3 and TRBJ2-3; 10 positions agree with TRBD1. The CDR3 has 17 amino acids. Losses at the gene ends were 4 bases for V and 5 bases for J; bases not matched to a gene: 12. CDR1 and CDR2 (germline): SGHTA, FQGTGA.

The CDR3 here is CASSEERIAFF. CDR3 nucleotide sequence: TGTGCCAGCAGTGAAGAAAGGATTGCTTTCTTT. The chain joins TRBV6-1 to TRBJ1-1; D not certain. The CDR3 runs to 11 residues. The V gene lost 1 base and the J gene lost 11 bases, with 8 bases spanning the gap. In germline, CDR1 is MNHNS, CDR2 SASEGT.

The V and J genes are TRBV6-6 and TRBJ2-7; maybe TRBD1 (6 bases). The CDR3 is 13 amino acids. Germline CDR1 MNHNY, CDR2 SVGAGI (reference sequence). The V and J ends lost 6 bases and 8 bases respectively, with 17 bases between them. This CDR3 is CASRQGNWDQQYF. The CDR3 DNA sequence: TGTGCCAGCAGGCAGGGGAATTGGGACCAGCAGTACTTC.

The J gene is TRBJ1-4, the V gene TRBV2, with TRBD1 identical over 7 bases. This CDR3 is 15 amino acids long. CDR1 SNHLY and CDR2 FYNNEI come from the germline V gene. V was clipped by 3 bases and J by 3 bases; unmatched bases: 4. The CDR3 region is CASSDSGQANEKLFF. Written as DNA, the CDR3 is TGTGCCAGCAGTGACTCAGGACAGGCTAATGAAAAACTGTTTTTT.

The rearrangement joins TRBV5-1 to TRBJ2-2; a possible D gene is TRBD2 (5 bases). There are 16 residues in the CDR3. V lost 2 bases and J lost 2, with 13 bases in between. Germline CDR1 reads SGHRS; CDR2 reads YFSETQ. Written as DNA, the CDR3 is TGCGCCAGCAGCTTCCCCGAGGGATTCAACACCGGGGAGCTGTTTTTT. This translates into CASSFPEGFNTGELFF. Full variable domain (missing parts from reference TRBV5-1 and TRBJ2-2): KAGVTQTPRYLIKTRGQQVTLSCSPISGHRSVSWYQQTPGQGLQFLFEYFSETQRNKGNFPGRFSGRQFSNSRSEMNVSTLELGDSALYLCASSFPEGFNTGELFFGEGSRLTVL.

This sequence joins TRBV29-1 and TRBJ2-5; D possibly corresponds to TRBD2 (6 bases). CDR1 is SQVTM, CDR2 ANQGSEA, per germline. The CDR3 contains 12 residues. V was trimmed by 3 bases and J by 5 bases, leaving 10 bases between them. For the CDR3, the DNA is TGCAGCGTTGACAGTGGGGGGGAGACCCAGTACTTC. The encoded protein is CSVDSGGETQYF.

The chain employs TRBV7-9 and TRBJ2-1; 10 bases are shared with TRBD2. After removal of 1 base from V and 7 bases from J, the junction contained 10 bases not matched to a gene. The germline gives CDR1 SEHNR, CDR2 FQNEAQ (reference sequence). The CDR3 contains 17 residues. The CDR3 sequence is CASSLVPSGGALNEQFF. CDR3 coding DNA: TGTGCCAGCAGCTTAGTCCCCAGCGGGGGGGCCTTGAATGAGCAGTTCTTC.

V gene TRBV6-5 combines with J gene TRBJ1-2; TRBD1 is a possible D gene (5 bases). The V gene lost 4 bases and the J gene lost 3 bases, with 12 bases spanning the gap. This CDR3 is built from 14 residues. Germline V gene data show CDR1 as MNHEY and CDR2 as SVGAGI. CDR3: CASSLGTVDYGYTF. The CDR3 nucleotides are TGTGCCAGCAGTTTGGGGACCGTAGACTATGGCTACACCTTC.

The genes are TRBV9 and TRBJ2-4; no firm D call. Looked up from germline, CDR1 is SGDLS and CDR2 is YYNGEE. V lost 0 bases, J lost 1 base, and 11 bases lay in between. The CDR3 consists of 16 residues. This CDR3 reads CASSVDGFMAKNIQYF. DNA of the CDR3: TGTGCCAGCAGCGTAGATGGTTTCATGGCCAAAAACATTCAGTACTTC. Supplemented by reference TRBV9 and TRBJ2-4, the full variable domain reads DSGVTQTPKHLITATGQRVTLRCSPRSGDLSVYWYQQSLDQGLQFLIQYYNGEERAKGNILERFSAQQFPDLHSELNLSSLELGDSALYFCASSVDGFMAKNIQYFGAGTRLSVL.